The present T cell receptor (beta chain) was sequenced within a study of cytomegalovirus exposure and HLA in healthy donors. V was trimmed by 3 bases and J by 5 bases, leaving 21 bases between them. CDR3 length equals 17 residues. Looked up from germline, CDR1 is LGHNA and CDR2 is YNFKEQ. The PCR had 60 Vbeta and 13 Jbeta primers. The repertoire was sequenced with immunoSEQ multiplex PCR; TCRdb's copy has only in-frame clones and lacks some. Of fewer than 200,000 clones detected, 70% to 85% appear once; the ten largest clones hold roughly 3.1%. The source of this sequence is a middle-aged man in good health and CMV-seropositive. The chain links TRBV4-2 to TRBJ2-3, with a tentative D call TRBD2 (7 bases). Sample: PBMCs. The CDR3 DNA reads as TGTGCCAGCAGCCATGCCCTGGGGGGGGGAGGGGGAGATACGCAGTATTTT. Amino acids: CASSHALGGGGGDTQYF.